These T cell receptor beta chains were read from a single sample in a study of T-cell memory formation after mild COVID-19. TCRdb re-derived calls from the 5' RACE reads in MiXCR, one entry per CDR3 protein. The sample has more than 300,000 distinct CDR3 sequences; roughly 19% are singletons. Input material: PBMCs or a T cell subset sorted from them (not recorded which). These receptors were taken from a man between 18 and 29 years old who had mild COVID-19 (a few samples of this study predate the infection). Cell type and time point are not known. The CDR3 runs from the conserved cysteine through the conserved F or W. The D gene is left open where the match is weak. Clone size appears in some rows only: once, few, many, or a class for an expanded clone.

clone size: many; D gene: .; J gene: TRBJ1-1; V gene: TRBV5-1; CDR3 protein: CASSLGRDAEAFF; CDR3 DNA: TGCGCCAGCAGCTTGGGCAGGGATGCTGAAGCTTTCTTT
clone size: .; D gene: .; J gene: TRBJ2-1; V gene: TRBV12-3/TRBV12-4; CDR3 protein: CASSFKGGAGEQFF; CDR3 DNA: TGTGCCAGCAGTTTCAAAGGGGGGGCTGGGGAGCAGTTCTTC
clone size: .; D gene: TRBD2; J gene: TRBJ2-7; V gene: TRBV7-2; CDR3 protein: CASSPRMGLAPYEQYF; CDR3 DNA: TGTGCCAGCAGCCCAAGAATGGGACTAGCCCCCTACGAGCAGTACTTC
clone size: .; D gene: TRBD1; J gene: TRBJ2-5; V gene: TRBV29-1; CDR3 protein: CSVEERGQLETQYF; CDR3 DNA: TGCAGCGTTGAAGAGAGGGGACAGTTGGAGACCCAGTACTTC
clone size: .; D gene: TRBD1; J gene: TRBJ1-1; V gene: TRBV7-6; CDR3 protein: CASSTRQGWLSEAFF; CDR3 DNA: TGTGCCAGCAGCACCCGACAGGGGTGGTTGTCTGAAGCTTTCTTT
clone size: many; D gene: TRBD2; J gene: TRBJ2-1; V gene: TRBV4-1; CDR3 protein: CASSQATSGVYNEQFF; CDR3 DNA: TGCGCCAGCAGCCAAGCTACCAGCGGGGTTTACAATGAGCAGTTCTTC
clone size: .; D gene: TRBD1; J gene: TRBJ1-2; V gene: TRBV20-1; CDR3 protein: CSAREQGGYGYTF; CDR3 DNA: TGCAGTGCTAGAGAACAGGGGGGGTATGGCTACACCTTC
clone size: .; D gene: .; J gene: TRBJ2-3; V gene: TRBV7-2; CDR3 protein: CASSLTPSGATDTQYF; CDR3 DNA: TGTGCCAGCAGCCTCACCCCCTCCGGGGCGACAGATACGCAGTATTTT
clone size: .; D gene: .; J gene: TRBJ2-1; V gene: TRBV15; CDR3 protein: CATSRIRSSSYNEQFF; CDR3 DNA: TGTGCCACCAGCAGGATACGTTCGAGCTCCTACAATGAGCAGTTCTTC
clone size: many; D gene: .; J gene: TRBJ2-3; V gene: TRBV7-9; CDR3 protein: CASSLAPTDTQYF; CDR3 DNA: TGTGCCAGCAGCTTAGCGCCCACAGATACGCAGTATTTT